This T cell receptor (beta chain) was documented in a study of T cells in Graves' hyperthyroidism and ophthalmopathy. Study overall: Peripheral blood sampling occurred at initial diagnosis, before any treatment.

Amplification yielded TCR beta CDR3 regions, with RNA transcripts as the source. In the first-round RT-PCR of the TCR CDR3, the HTBI primer set was used. Using its own MiXCR run on the multiplex PCR reads, TCRdb lists one record per CDR3 protein. Of hundreds of thousands of distinct CDR3 sequences listed, about 13% were seen once; the top ten hold less than 10%. This clonotype was counted many times. Its matching antigen is unknown. Germline CDR1 and CDR2: SEHNR and FQNEAQ (reference sequence). V was clipped by 2 bases and J by 4 bases, with 18 bases between them. The CDR3 loop spans 16 amino acids. Those patients with uncontrolled infection, other autoimmune disease, pregnancy or lactation were excluded. Study findings and constraints: The blood repertoire included most of the expanded thyroid clonotypes above 0.001. Ophthalmopathy was separated from stable hyperthyroidism by a 13 V-J model.

The sample comprised blood. The genes are TRBV7-9 and TRBJ2-7; D uncertain. The clonotype was recovered from a young woman with Graves' hyperthyroidism. CDR3 protein: CASSLWSGSQSYEQYF. In nucleotides, the CDR3 is TGTGCCAGCAGCTTATGGTCTGGGTCCCAATCTTACGAGCAGTACTTC.